The clone carrying this TCR beta chain was seen a handful of times. Germline V lookup: CDR1 KGHSH, CDR2 LQKENI. Trimming took 3 bases from V and 7 from J, leaving 13 bases between them. The length of the CDR3 is 15 residues. This sample is drawn from a study of blood T cell repertoires in COVID-19. Clones were sequenced by immunoSEQ multiplex PCR, and TCRdb holds only the in-frame ones, with some missing. The sample has approximately 200,000 clones; approximately 80% are singletons. Specimen: PBMCs or T cells enriched from blood (not recorded which). The TCR originated in a man aged 35-49 years who had recovered from COVID-19. The rearrangement links TRBV18 to TRBJ1-6; D gene unclear. The CDR3 DNA reads as TGTGCCAGCTCACCCTCGGCCCCGGGGAATTCACCCCTCCACTTT. Translation: CASSPSAPGNSPLHF. Looking up the rest from reference TRBV18 and TRBJ1-6 gives the full variable domain: NAGVMQNPRHLVRRRGQEARLRCSPMKGHSHVYWYRQLPEEGLKFMVYLQKENIIDESGMPKERFSAEFPKEGPSILRIQQVVRGDSAAYFCASSPSAPGNSPLHFGNGTRLTVT.